A single sample is the source of the 15 T cell receptor beta chains below, sequenced in a study of blood T cell repertoires in COVID-19 (dated by TCRdb to the early 2020s). Library method: the immunoSEQ multiplex PCR assay. What TCRdb holds here is the immuneACCESS table cut down to in-frame rearrangements. Part of the clones is not present; checked against another copy, under half of the missing clones reflect an unresolved V gene, and the others are unexplained. Here the sample has about 80,000 clones; roughly 80% occur a single time. The ten largest clones add up to 36% of the sample. The sequencing input was peripheral blood. These receptor sequences come from a woman between 70 and 85 years old with acute or convalescent COVID-19.

This clone was seen only once. This chain connects TRBV19 to TRBJ1-2; D is ambiguous. Trimming left V 3 bases short and J 8 bases short, with 10 bases between. CDR1 and CDR2 (germline): LNHDA, SQIVND (reference sequence). This CDR3 is built from 12 residues. CDR3 sequence: CASSMSGRGYTF. As DNA, the CDR3 is TGTGCCAGTAGTATGTCTGGGAGGGGCTACACCTTC. Looking up the rest from reference TRBV19 and TRBJ1-2 gives the full variable domain: DGGITQSPKYLFRKEGQNVTLSCEQNLNHDAMYWYRQDPGQGLRLIYYSQIVNDFQKGDIAEGYSVSREKKESFPLTVTSAQKNPTAFYLCASSMSGRGYTFGSGTRLTVV.

The chain links TRBV5-4 to TRBJ2-3; 11 nucleotides line up with TRBD2. The CDR3 is 17 amino acids. The trim removed 3 bases at V and 1 base at J, leaving 7 bases unmatched. Germline V gives CDR1 SGHNT, CDR2 YYREEE (reference sequence). CDR3 residues: CASSWISLAGGTDTQYF. CDR3 nucleotides: TGTGCCAGCAGCTGGATATCACTAGCGGGAGGCACAGATACGCAGTATTTT.

The chain combines TRBV7-3 with TRBJ2-3, with D possibly matching TRBD2 (5 bases). V lost 1 base and J lost 1, with 6 bases in between. The CDR3 covers 14 residues. The germline V gene encodes CDR1 SGHTA and CDR2 FQGTGA. The CDR3 nucleotides are TGTGCCAGCAGCTTAAACGGGGGCACAGATACGCAGTATTTT. Translated, it gives CASSLNGGTDTQYF.

This chain joins TRBV3-1 (or the pseudogene TRBV3-2) and TRBJ1-1, with D perhaps TRBD1 (5 bases). Looked up from germline, CDR1 is LGHDT and CDR2 is YNNKEL (reference sequence). The CDR3 runs to 15 residues. Trimming shortened V by 1 base and J by 7 bases, and 16 bases separated the two germline ends. Here the CDR3 reads CASSQGGISDGEAFF. CDR3 in DNA: TGTGCCAGCAGCCAAGGGGGCATTTCGGACGGTGAAGCTTTCTTT.

The chain couples TRBV6-6 to TRBJ1-5, with TRBD1 matching 7 bases. The CDR3 loop spans 15 amino acids. V shed 5 bases, J shed 0 bases, and the junction held 4 bases outside the gene matches. Per germline, CDR1 MNHNY and CDR2 SVGAGI (reference sequence). CDR3 sequence reads: CASSPTGYSNQPQHF. Written as DNA, the CDR3 is TGTGCCAGCAGTCCGACAGGGTATAGCAATCAGCCCCAGCATTTT.

The CDR3 loop is CASSLGEAREQFF. CDR3 nucleotide sequence: TGCGCCAGCAGCTTGGGGGAGGCGCGGGAGCAGTTCTTC. This chain links TRBV5-1 with TRBJ2-1, with D possibly matching TRBD2 (6 bases). Germline CDR1 reads SGHRS; CDR2 reads YFSETQ. Trimming pared 0 bases from V and 10 bases from J, leaving 11 bases between. The CDR3 has 13 amino acids.

The chain employs TRBV6-4 and TRBJ1-2, with a possible D match to TRBD1 (6 bases). Germline V CDR1 and CDR2: MRHNA, SNTAGT. The V and J ends lost 2 bases and 6 bases respectively, with 10 bases between them. This CDR3 has 13 amino acids. The DNA for the CDR3 is TGTGCCAGCAGTGACGCAGGGACAAATGGCTACACCTTC. It is translated as CASSDAGTNGYTF.

The chain recombines TRBV19 with TRBJ1-4; 7 bases map to TRBD1. The ends lost 6 bases at V and 0 bases at J; junction bases unmatched: 16. The CDR3 runs to 19 residues. CDR1 is LNHDA and CDR2 is SQIVND in the germline V gene (reference sequence). This chain's CDR3 is CASSFDTAGTATTNEKLFF. DNA for the CDR3: TGTGCCAGTAGCTTTGATACCGCCGGGACAGCGACAACTAATGAAAAACTGTTTTTT.

The J gene is TRBJ2-3, the V gene TRBV5-1, with TRBD2 matching over 7 bases. Germline CDR1 and CDR2: SGHRS and YFSETQ. With V trimmed by 4 bases and J by 1 base, 6 bases remained unmatched. CDR3 length: 15 amino acids. CDR3 sequence reads: CASSPRREGTDTQYF. CDR3 DNA: TGCGCCAGCAGCCCCCGACGGGAGGGCACAGATACGCAGTATTTT.

The genes are TRBV3-1 (or the pseudogene TRBV3-2) and TRBJ2-7; D may be TRBD1 (6 bases). The CDR3 is 14 residues long. CDR1 is LGHDT and CDR2 is YNNKEL in the germline V gene (reference sequence). Trimming took 4 bases from V and 6 from J, leaving 16 bases between them. CDR3 nucleotides: TGTGCCAGCAGCCCCGGGACACCCGGCTCCGAGCAGTACTTC. The encoded protein is CASSPGTPGSEQYF.

The rearrangement links TRBV6-6 to TRBJ2-7; 10 nucleotides agree with TRBD2. Germline V gene lookup returns CDR1 MNHNY and CDR2 SVGAGI (reference sequence). The V and J ends lost 6 bases and 1 base, in that order; junction bases with no gene match: 6. CDR3 length equals 15 residues. This CDR3 reads CASRSGTSASYEQYF. The CDR3 DNA follows: TGTGCCAGCAGGTCCGGGACTAGCGCATCCTACGAGCAGTACTTC.

The V gene is TRBV5-1, the J gene TRBJ1-6; D ambiguous. The germline V and J ends were trimmed by 2 bases and 6 bases, with 9 bases remaining between them. This CDR3 region has 14 residues. Per germline, CDR1 SGHRS and CDR2 YFSETQ. CDR3 residues: CASSFGDSNSPLHF. The DNA of the CDR3 is TGCGCCAGCAGCTTCGGGGATAGTAATTCACCCCTCCACTTT.

This chain uses TRBV9 with TRBJ1-2; D gene unclear. Germline V gene lookup returns CDR1 SGDLS and CDR2 YYNGEE. Trimming cost V 4 bases and J 6 bases, with 16 bases left between them. This CDR3 region has 14 residues. CDR3 nucleotide sequence: TGTGCCAGCAGCTCCCGCCCCTCCATAGATGGCTACACCTTC. This sequence encodes CASSSRPSIDGYTF.

This clone came up once. The J gene is TRBJ2-7, the V gene TRBV2; no clear D gene. The CDR3 loop spans 14 amino acids. V was pared by 3 bases and J by 5 bases, with 14 bases between. Germline V gene sequence: CDR1 SNHLY, CDR2 FYNNEI. CDR3 nucleotides: TGTGCCAGCAGTGACCAGATCCCCTTCCACGAGCAGTACTTC. It specifies CASSDQIPFHEQYF. The full variable domain, rest sourced from reference TRBV2 and TRBJ2-7, is EPEVTQTPSHQVTQMGQEVILRCVPISNHLYFYWYRQILGQKVEFLVSFYNNEISEKSEIFDDQFSVERPDGSNFTLKIRSTKLEDSAMYFCASSDQIPFHEQYFGPGTRLTVT.

V and J are TRBV19 and TRBJ1-5; a weak D match, TRBD1 (6 bases). Germline CDR1 and CDR2: LNHDA and SQIVND (reference sequence). Trimming pared 5 bases from V and 5 bases from J, leaving 13 bases between. The CDR3 covers 14 residues. This chain's CDR3 is CASSSTGTHQPQHF. CDR3 DNA sequence: TGTGCCAGTAGTTCTACAGGGACGCATCAGCCCCAGCATTTT.